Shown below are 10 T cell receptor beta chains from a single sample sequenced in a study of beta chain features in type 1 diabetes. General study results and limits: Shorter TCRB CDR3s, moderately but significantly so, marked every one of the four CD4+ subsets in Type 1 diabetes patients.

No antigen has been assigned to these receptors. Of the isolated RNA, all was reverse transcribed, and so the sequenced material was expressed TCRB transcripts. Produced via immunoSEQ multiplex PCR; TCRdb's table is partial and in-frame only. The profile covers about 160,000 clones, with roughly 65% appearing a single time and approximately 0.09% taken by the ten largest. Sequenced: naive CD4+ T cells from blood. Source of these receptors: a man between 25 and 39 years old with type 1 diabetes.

In DNA form, the CDR3 reads TGCGCCAGCAGCTTGGGACCAGGGGAAGAGACCCAGTACTTC. It translates to CASSLGPGEETQYF. The chain couples TRBV5-1 to TRBJ2-5; TRBD1 is a possible D gene (6 bases). Germline V lookup: CDR1 SGHRS, CDR2 YFSETQ. V dropped 0 bases and J dropped 3 bases, with 9 bases sitting between them. The CDR3 runs 14 residues.

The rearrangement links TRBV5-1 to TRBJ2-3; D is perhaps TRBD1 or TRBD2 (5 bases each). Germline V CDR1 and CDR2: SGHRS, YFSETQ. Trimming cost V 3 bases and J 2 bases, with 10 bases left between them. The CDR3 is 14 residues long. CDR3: CASSSRDLTDTQYF. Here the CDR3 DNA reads TGCGCCAGCAGCTCCCGGGACCTCACAGATACGCAGTATTTT.

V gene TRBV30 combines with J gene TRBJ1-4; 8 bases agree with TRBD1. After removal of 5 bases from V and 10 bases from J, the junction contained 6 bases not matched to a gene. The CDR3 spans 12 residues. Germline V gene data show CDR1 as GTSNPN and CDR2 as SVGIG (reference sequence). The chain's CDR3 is CAWGQGIRKLFF. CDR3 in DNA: TGTGCCTGGGGACAGGGCATTCGAAAACTGTTTTTT.

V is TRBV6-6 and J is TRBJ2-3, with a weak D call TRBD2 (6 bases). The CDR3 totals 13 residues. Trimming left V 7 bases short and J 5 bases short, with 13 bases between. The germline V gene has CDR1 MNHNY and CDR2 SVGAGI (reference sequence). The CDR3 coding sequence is TGTGCCAGCACGGGGCGGGGTGGAGATACGCAGTATTTT. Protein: CASTGRGGDTQYF.

The CDR3 sequence is CSVGPRLQNGYTF. DNA for the CDR3: TGCAGCGTTGGCCCACGGCTACAAAATGGCTACACCTTC. V gene TRBV29-1 combines with J gene TRBJ1-2; the D is unclear. Trimming shortened V by 4 bases and J by 6 bases, and 15 bases separated the two germline ends. From germline, CDR1 is SQVTM and CDR2 ANQGSEA. The CDR3 spans 13 residues.

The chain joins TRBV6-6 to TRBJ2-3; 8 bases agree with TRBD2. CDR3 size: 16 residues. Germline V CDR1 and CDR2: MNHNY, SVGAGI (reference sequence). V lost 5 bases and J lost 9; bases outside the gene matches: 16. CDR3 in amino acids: CASSNSGTRGSRTQYF. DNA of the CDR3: TGTGCCAGCAGTAATTCGGGGACTAGAGGGTCCCGGACGCAGTATTTT.

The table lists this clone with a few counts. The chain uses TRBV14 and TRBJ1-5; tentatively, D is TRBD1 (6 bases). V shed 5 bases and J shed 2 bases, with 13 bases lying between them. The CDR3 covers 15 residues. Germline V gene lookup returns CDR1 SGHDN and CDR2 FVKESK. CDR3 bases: TGTGCCAGCAGCAAGGGGGGAAATGGCAATCAGCCCCAGCATTTT. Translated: CASSKGGNGNQPQHF.

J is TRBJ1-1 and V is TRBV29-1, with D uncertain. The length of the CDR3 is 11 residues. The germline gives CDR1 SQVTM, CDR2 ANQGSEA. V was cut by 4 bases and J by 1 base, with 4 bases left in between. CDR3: CSVGANTEAFF. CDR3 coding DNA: TGCAGCGTTGGCGCGAACACTGAAGCTTTCTTT.

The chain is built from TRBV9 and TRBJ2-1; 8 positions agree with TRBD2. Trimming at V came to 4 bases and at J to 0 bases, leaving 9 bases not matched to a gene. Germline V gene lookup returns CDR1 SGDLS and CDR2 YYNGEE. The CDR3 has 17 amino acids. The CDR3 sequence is CASSPRGGIHSYNEQFF. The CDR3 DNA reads TGTGCCAGCAGCCCCCGGGGGGGCATTCACTCCTACAATGAGCAGTTCTTC.

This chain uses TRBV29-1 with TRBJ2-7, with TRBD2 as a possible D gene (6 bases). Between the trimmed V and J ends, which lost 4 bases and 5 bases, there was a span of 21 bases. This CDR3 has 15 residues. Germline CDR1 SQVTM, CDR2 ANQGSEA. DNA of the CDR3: TGCAGCGTTGGTGTGCGGGGTCCACTGACCGACGAGCAGTACTTC. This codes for CSVGVRGPLTDEQYF.